The 17 T cell receptor beta chains given below trace back to one sample, sequenced in a study of regulatory T cells in long-lasting Graves disease. The TCR beta library used iRepertoire HTBI primers with Arm-PCR amplification of CDR3. MiXCR, run by TCRdb on the multiplex PCR reads, gives a single entry per CDR3 protein. This sample has about 430,000 distinct CDR3 sequences, with roughly a fifth found just once. Time point meaning: persistent/refractory GD, antithyroid drugs over 5 years with positive TRAb. The TCR library was made from RNA extracted from PBMCs. The sequencing used peripheral blood mononuclear cells (PBMCs), collected when the disease was refractory, from a patient treated with antithyroid drugs. The receptors were sampled from a female donor with Graves disease.

V usage is TRBV30 and J usage is TRBJ1-5, with 9 nucleotides matching TRBD1. The CDR3 is made up of 16 amino acids. Germline loops: CDR1 GTSNPN, CDR2 SVGIG (reference sequence). Trimming cost V 2 bases and J 6 bases; bases outside gene matches: 11. CDR3 coding DNA: TGTGCCTGGAGTCCAACCCGGGACAGGGTGGTTCAGCCCCAGCATTTT. It encodes CAWSPTRDRVVQPQHF.

This chain uses TRBV4-1 with TRBJ2-2, with D perhaps matching TRBD1 (6 bases). Germline-derived CDR1 and CDR2 are MGHRA and YSYEKL. CDR3 length: 16 amino acids. V was clipped by 1 base and J by 4 bases, with 13 bases between them. The CDR3 protein is CASSQGSGALTGELFF. The CDR3 DNA reads TGCGCCAGCAGCCAAGGTTCAGGGGCTCTCACCGGGGAGCTGTTTTTT.

The CDR3 region is CASGPGQGSETQYF. The CDR3 coding sequence is TGTGCCAGCGGCCCGGGACAGGGATCAGAGACCCAGTACTTC. This chain links TRBV9 with TRBJ2-5; 9 nucleotides match TRBD1. The J segment lost 4 bases and the V segment lost 7 bases, leaving 8 bases of the junction unmatched. Germline V gene lookup returns CDR1 SGDLS and CDR2 YYNGEE. The CDR3 consists of 14 residues.

There are many counts of this clonotype. The gene calls are TRBV28 and TRBJ1-5, with D tentatively TRBD1 (5 bases). CDR3 length: 15 amino acids. Trimming removed 5 bases at V and 7 bases at J, with 18 bases between. Germline-derived CDR1 and CDR2 are MDHEN and SYDVKM. Here the CDR3 reads CASSPHQGFGQPQHF. Here the CDR3 DNA reads TGTGCCAGCAGTCCCCACCAGGGATTCGGGCAGCCCCAGCATTTT.

The chain combines TRBV4-1 with TRBJ2-2; 12 bases are shared with TRBD2. Trimming removed 3 bases from V and 5 bases from J; junction bases left unmatched: 10. The CDR3 covers 18 residues. Germline assignment: CDR1 MGHRA and CDR2 YSYEKL. CDR3 sequence: CASSQLDGGTSGTGELFF. CDR3 DNA sequence: TGCGCCAGCAGCCAGCTTGACGGCGGGACTAGCGGGACCGGGGAGCTGTTTTTT.

The rearrangement uses TRBV7-9 and TRBJ1-2; possible D gene TRBD1, 6 bases. CDR1 SEHNR and CDR2 FQNEAQ come from the germline V gene (reference sequence). CDR3 size: 14 residues. Between the trimmed V and J ends, which lost 3 bases and 7 bases, there was a span of 15 bases. CDR3 sequence (DNA): TGTGCCAGCAGCTTTTCCCAAACAGGGTTTGGCTACACCTTC. Its translation is CASSFSQTGFGYTF. The full variable domain, rest sourced from reference TRBV7-9 and TRBJ1-2, is DTGVSQNPRHKITKRGQNVTFRCDPISEHNRLYWYRQTLGQGPEFLTYFQNEAQLEKSRLLSDRFSAERPKGSFSTLEIQRTEQGDSAMYLCASSFSQTGFGYTFGSGTRLTVV.

This clonotype was recorded a few times. This sequence joins TRBV3-1 and TRBJ1-2; D call uncertain. Trimming stripped 0 bases from V and 3 bases from J, with 14 bases between. Germline V gene sequence: CDR1 LGHDT, CDR2 YNNKEL (reference sequence). The CDR3 contains 16 residues. The CDR3 reads CASSQEKTRPYYGYTF. As DNA, the CDR3 is TGTGCCAGCAGCCAAGAAAAGACTCGTCCCTACTATGGCTACACCTTC.

Ten or more counts support this clonotype. This chain connects TRBV6-2 or TRBV6-3 to TRBJ2-4; D perhaps matches TRBD2 (5 bases). Trimming pared 5 bases from V and 6 bases from J, leaving 20 bases between. Germline V CDR1 and CDR2: MNHEY, SVGEGT. The CDR3 runs 16 residues. CDR3 bases: TGTGCCAGCAGTGCATCGGACTTCCCCGAGCTAAACATTCAGTACTTC. This gives the protein CASSASDFPELNIQYF.

This clonotype was counted many times. The chain combines TRBV28 with TRBJ2-2; 7 bases align to TRBD1. The V gene's germline CDR1 is MDHEN and CDR2 SYDVKM. V lost 3 bases to trimming and J lost 5 bases; unmatched junction nucleotides: 6. This CDR3 contains 15 residues. The DNA for the CDR3 is TGTGCCAGCAGTTTTCTCCTCAGGGGGACCGGGGAGCTGTTTTTT. Protein product: CASSFLLRGTGELFF.

This clonotype has just a few counts. This chain links TRBV5-6 with TRBJ2-3; D call uncertain. V lost 4 bases and J lost 2, with 17 bases in between. CDR1 is SGHDT and CDR2 is YYEEEE in the germline V gene. The CDR3 loop spans 16 amino acids. The CDR3 DNA sequence: TGTGCCAGCAGCCCAAAAGAAGGTCGTTCCACAGATACGCAGTATTTT. As protein: CASSPKEGRSTDTQYF.

This clonotype was found many times. V and J are TRBV7-9 and TRBJ2-7, with 10 nucleotides matching TRBD1. CDR3 size: 16 residues. V dropped 2 bases and J dropped 2; count of bases not matched to a gene: 6. CDR1 is SEHNR and CDR2 is FQNEAQ in the germline V gene (reference sequence). CDR3 sequence (DNA): TGTGCCAGCAGCTTACTAACCGGGACAGGGGCCTACGAGCAGTACTTC. Protein sequence: CASSLLTGTGAYEQYF.

This clonotype was seen more than once but under ten times. This chain uses TRBV9 with TRBJ1-5, with a possible D match to TRBD1 (5 bases). V was shortened by 0 bases and J by 7 bases, with 8 bases between the two germline ends. Per the germline V gene, CDR1 is SGDLS and CDR2 is YYNGEE. The CDR3 has 13 amino acids. The CDR3 region has the DNA TGTGCCAGCAGCGTAGACGGGGGACAGCCCCAGCATTTT. It is translated as CASSVDGGQPQHF. Together with reference TRBV9 and TRBJ1-5, the CDR3 gives the full variable domain: DSGVTQTPKHLITATGQRVTLRCSPRSGDLSVYWYQQSLDQGLQFLIQYYNGEERAKGNILERFSAQQFPDLHSELNLSSLELGDSALYFCASSVDGGQPQHFGDGTRLSIL.

This clonotype was found a few times. The V call is TRBV15, the J call TRBJ2-2, with D tentatively TRBD1 or TRBD2 (6 bases each). In germline, CDR1 is LNHNV, CDR2 YYDKDF (reference sequence). V dropped 0 bases and J dropped 2 bases, with 13 bases sitting between them. The CDR3 covers 17 residues. DNA for the CDR3: TGTGCCACCAGCAGAGAGGGGGGCAGGGGAAACACCGGGGAGCTGTTTTTT. This translates into CATSREGGRGNTGELFF.

This clonotype was found a few times. A much larger clone differs by one base, so this may be a read error. The chain links TRBV28 to TRBJ1-2; maybe TRBD1 (5 bases). The germline gives CDR1 MDHEN, CDR2 SYDVKM. The V gene lost 5 bases and the J gene lost 10 bases, with 14 bases spanning the gap. CDR3 length: 12 residues. The CDR3, as DNA: TGTGCCAGCAGTCTCCCGGACATCTACTACACCTTC. This encodes CASSLPDIYYTF.

This clonotype appeared a few times. The J gene is TRBJ2-2, the V gene TRBV20-1; the match to TRBD2 covers 8 bases. The CDR3 is 16 amino acids. CDR1 and CDR2 from the germline V gene are DFQATT and SNEGSKA (reference sequence). V shed 1 base and J 2 bases; nucleotides not matched to a gene: 6. CDR3 nucleotides: TGCAGTGCTAGAGCCAGTAGCGGGGCCAACACCGGGGAGCTGTTTTTT. Its translation is CSARASSGANTGELFF.

This clonotype appeared many times. The genes are TRBV12-3 or TRBV12-4 and TRBJ1-4, with 9 positions matching TRBD1. The CDR3 is 15 amino acids. V trimming: 4 bases; J trimming: 7 bases; junction bases outside the gene matches: 7. CDR3: CASSWAGTGSEKLFF. The CDR3 bases are TGTGCCAGCAGTTGGGCCGGGACAGGGTCTGAAAAACTGTTTTTT.

A remark on this clonotype: A clone one base away is much larger, so this may be a read error. This chain joins TRBV3-1 and TRBJ1-5; possible D gene TRBD1, 5 bases. The CDR3 spans 15 residues. Looked up from germline, CDR1 is LGHDT and CDR2 is YNNKEL (reference sequence). In DNA, the CDR3 is TGTGTCAGCAGCCAAGAGGGCAGGGCTTATCAGCCCCAGCATTTT. Amino acid sequence: CVSSQEGRAYQPQHF.